Listed here are 5 T cell receptor beta chains from one sample, sequenced in a study of blood T cell repertoires in COVID-19 (TCRdb year 2020). Library prep was done by the immunoSEQ multiplex PCR assay. TCRdb mirrors the immuneACCESS table, restricted to in-frame sequences. Some clones are absent from its copies; in checked studies, under half trace to an unresolved V gene, and the reason for the others is unknown. This sample holds approximately 77,000 clones; approximately 89% were observed only once. Together, the top ten hold around 7.3% of the sample. Sequenced sample: peripheral blood. The receptors stem from an elderly woman with acute or convalescent COVID-19.

The chain couples TRBV6-1 to TRBJ2-1; TRBD2 matches at 9 bases. The CDR3 runs to 14 residues. V dropped 0 bases and J dropped 11; count of bases not matched to a gene: 5. The germline gives CDR1 MNHNS, CDR2 SASEGT. CDR3 sequence reads: CASSEASGRPQQFF. The CDR3 DNA is TGTGCCAGCAGTGAAGCTAGCGGGAGACCCCAGCAGTTCTTC.

This chain connects TRBV12-3 or TRBV12-4 to TRBJ1-1; no definite D call. V shed 1 base and J shed 7 bases, with 7 bases lying between them. The CDR3 has 12 residues. CDR3 sequence reads: CASSLVADEAFF. For the CDR3, the DNA is TGTGCCAGCAGTTTAGTGGCAGATGAAGCTTTCTTT.

The chain links TRBV6-5 to TRBJ2-1, with a possible D match to TRBD2 (5 bases). Germline-derived CDR1 and CDR2 are MNHEY and SVGAGI. The CDR3 spans 13 residues. Trimming cost V 7 bases and J 9 bases, with 16 bases left between them. The DNA of the CDR3 is TGTGCCAGCACCCCCCGGGCCCGGGGTGAGCAGTTCTTC. This encodes CASTPRARGEQFF.

J is TRBJ1-3 and V is TRBV3-1 (or the pseudogene TRBV3-2); D call uncertain. With 0 bases removed from V and 0 bases from J, the gap between germline ends came to 3 bases. There are 14 residues in the CDR3. Germline V gene data show CDR1 as LGHDT and CDR2 as YNNKEL (reference sequence). The DNA of the CDR3 is TGTGCCAGCAGCCAAGATCACTCTGGAAACACCATATATTTT. Its protein product is CASSQDHSGNTIYF.

The J gene is TRBJ1-6, the V gene TRBV6-1; 9 bases are shared with TRBD1. This CDR3 is 15 amino acids long. Trimming removed 3 bases from V and 9 bases from J; junction bases left unmatched: 6. Germline V gene data show CDR1 as MNHNS and CDR2 as SASEGT. CDR3 protein: CASSDGQGLGSPLHF. The CDR3, as DNA: TGTGCCAGCAGTGACGGACAGGGGCTGGGTTCACCCCTCCACTTT.